Sequencing of this T cell receptor (beta chain) was carried out in a study of T-cell reconstitution after alpha-beta-depleted transplantation in children. The CDR3 has 15 amino acids. Looked up from germline, CDR1 is MNHEY and CDR2 is SMNVEV (reference sequence). The V segment lost 5 bases and the J segment 4 bases; nucleotides outside the gene matches: 9. Regarding the study as a whole: Some patients showed high day-60 TCRbeta diversity, which derived from surviving recipient T cells and thymic progenitors. From newly produced T cells came most of the T-cell counts and diversity one year after transplant. The study reportedly traced alpha-beta T cells about two months after transplant to several hundred expanded graft clones.

This clonotype was detected only a few times. Its antigen is as yet unknown. For TCRbeta, the library was prepared with unique molecular identifiers. Via MiXCR, TCRdb re-called the PCR reads, giving one row per CDR3 protein. The sample contains 110,000 or so distinct CDR3 sequences, about 6.5% of which appear only once. The V and J genes are TRBV27 and TRBJ2-7; TRBD1 matches 9 bases. This specimen was PBMCs, mostly from graft donor cells, taken 360 days after TCRalphabeta/CD19-depleted stem cell transplant. This TCR came from a male patient aged 2 to 9 who had a stem cell transplant for acute lymphoblastic leukemia, so the T cells may come from the graft donor. The CDR3 region is CASSRPGQGAYEQYF. The CDR3 nucleotides read TGTGCCAGCAGTCGACCGGGACAGGGAGCTTACGAGCAGTACTTC.